Detailed here is one T cell receptor (beta chain). This clone's antigen is unknown. No clone much larger than this one lies a single base away; base qualities are absent. The protocol used for the library was RT-PCR. TCRdb lists the instrument as NextSeq 550. TCRdb trimmed the raw reads at Q25, called clones with MiXCR and kept productive beta chains. Records with the same CDR3 protein are collapsed into one entry carrying the most frequent genes and DNA. This sample has more than 850,000 distinct CDR3 sequences in its table, and 15% to 20% of those were observed once. The ten largest clones capture approximately 5.9% of the sample. The data belong to a study of patients and donors after allogeneic stem cell transplantation (dated by TCRdb to the early 2020s). Via the germline V gene, CDR1 is SNHLY and CDR2 FYNNEI. Trimming costs V 0 bases and J 7 bases, and their ends lie 10 bases apart. The CDR3 goes from the cysteine to the phenylalanine over 14 residues. Kept here is only the CDR3 DNA, which spans 42 bases and is read in frame from base 1.

Sequenced input: blood, either unsorted or a sorted T cell fraction (not recorded which). The sequence came from a human donor who was either an allogeneic HSCT recipient or a stem cell or donor lymphocyte infusion donor (not recorded which). It is not recorded whose cells these are; they may come from a transplant donor. The receptor chain draws on TRBV2 and TRBJ2-1, and TRBD2 may be the D gene, going by 5 matching bases. The DNA is TGTGCCAGCAGTGAAGCGCGGGTGGGGAATGAGCAGTTCTTC. The translation is CASSEARVGNEQFF.